The next 27 T cell receptor beta chains were all read from a single sample in a study of blood T cell repertoires in COVID-19. The table came from immunoSEQ multiplex PCR; TCRdb's copy has only in-frame clones and leaves some out. The data hold about 270,000 clones, with 90% observed a single time. The sequencing sample was made of PBMCs or T cells enriched from blood (not recorded which). The receptors originated from a woman aged 25 to 39 with acute COVID-19.

The chain employs TRBV10-1 and TRBJ2-7; D possibly corresponds to TRBD2 (6 bases). The CDR3 has 13 amino acids. The germline V gene has CDR1 WNHNN and CDR2 SYGVQD (reference sequence). Between the trimmed V and J ends, which lost 6 bases and 4 bases, there was a span of 13 bases. The CDR3 region is CASSPGGAYEQYF. The DNA for the CDR3 is TGCGCCAGCAGCCCTGGAGGGGCGTACGAGCAGTACTTC.

The chain combines TRBV19 with TRBJ2-7; TRBD1 matches 8 bases. CDR3 size: 20 residues. CDR1 is LNHDA and CDR2 is SQIVND in the germline V gene (reference sequence). The trim removed 0 bases at V and 0 bases at J, leaving 16 bases unmatched. The CDR3 loop is CASSIDLFTSRDRNSYEQYF. The CDR3, as DNA: TGTGCCAGTAGTATAGATCTATTCACGTCACGGGACAGGAACTCCTACGAGCAGTACTTC.

Concerning this clone: Its ends do not fully match the called genes, so a read error is possible. The chain recombines TRBV28 with TRBJ2-7; 11 nucleotides match TRBD1. The CDR3 runs to 12 residues. Germline V gene sequence: CDR1 MDHEN, CDR2 SYDVKM. CDR3 in amino acids: CASRERDRGFRF. In nucleotides, the CDR3 is TGTGCCAGCAGGGAAAGGGACAGGGGGTTCCGGTTC. The full variable domain, completed using reference TRBV28 and TRBJ2-7, is DVKVTQSSRYLVKRTGEKVFLECVQDMDHENMFWYRQDPGLGLRLIYFSYDVKMKEKGDIPEGYSVSREKKERFSLILESASTNQTSMYLCASRERDRGFRFGPGTRLTVT.

This chain links TRBV18 with TRBJ2-3; TRBD2 aligns across 11 bases. Germline V gives CDR1 KGHSH, CDR2 LQKENI. The junction had 1 base not matched to a gene; V was cut back by 1 base and J by 4 bases. The CDR3 is made up of 15 amino acids. CDR3 DNA: TGTGCCAGCTCACCACGGACTAGCGGGTCAGATACGCAGTATTTT. Encoded protein: CASSPRTSGSDTQYF.

This clone has a handful of counts. For the CDR3, the DNA is TGTGCCACCAGCAGAGATCGGGGACAGTGGGTCGGGGAGCTGTTTTTT. It specifies CATSRDRGQWVGELFF. The V call is TRBV15, the J call TRBJ2-2; 7 nucleotides align to TRBD1. V was pared by 0 bases and J by 7 bases, with 8 bases of the junction left unmatched. The V gene's germline CDR1 is LNHNV and CDR2 YYDKDF (reference sequence). The CDR3 totals 16 residues.

The chain combines TRBV18 with TRBJ2-1; possibly TRBD2 for D (6 bases). Germline CDR1 KGHSH, CDR2 LQKENI. This CDR3 is 16 amino acids long. V lost 1 base to trimming and J lost 5 bases, with 15 bases between them. CDR3: CASSPRDSQRNNEQFF. The CDR3 DNA follows: TGTGCCAGCTCACCACGGGACTCCCAGAGAAACAATGAGCAGTTCTTC.

About this clone: Other DNA sequences within the sample encode an identical CDR3. The chain has TRBV5-1 and TRBJ2-7; D ambiguous. Trimming pared 0 bases from V and 2 bases from J, leaving 9 bases between. Germline CDR1 and CDR2: SGHRS and YFSETQ. This CDR3 region has 14 residues. CDR3 coding DNA: TGCGCCAGCAGCTTGGCCGGTCAAACCTACGAGCAGTACTTC. As protein: CASSLAGQTYEQYF. The full variable domain, its missing parts supplied by reference TRBV5-1 and TRBJ2-7, is KAGVTQTPRYLIKTRGQQVTLSCSPISGHRSVSWYQQTPGQGLQFLFEYFSETQRNKGNFPGRFSGRQFSNSRSEMNVSTLELGDSALYLCASSLAGQTYEQYFGPGTRLTVT.

The chain recombines TRBV24-1 with TRBJ2-4; 8 bases line up with TRBD1. Germline lookup yields CDR1 KGHDR and CDR2 SFDVKD. J gave up 6 bases and V 6 bases, and 3 bases lay outside the gene matches. The CDR3 consists of 13 residues. The CDR3 spells CATSQGAGNIQYF. In nucleotides, the CDR3 is TGTGCCACCAGTCAGGGGGCGGGAAACATTCAGTACTTC.

This clone was detected only once. The genes are TRBV27 and TRBJ2-1; perhaps TRBD2 as D (6 bases). This CDR3 region has 18 residues. CDR1 is MNHEY, CDR2 SMNVEV, per germline (reference sequence). V was pared by 1 base and J by 1 base, with 17 bases between. CDR3: CASSLYASAITSYNEQFF. CDR3 nucleotide sequence: TGTGCCAGCAGTTTATACGCTAGCGCGATAACTTCCTACAATGAGCAGTTCTTC.

This clone was picked up one time. V usage is TRBV28 and J usage is TRBJ2-2; a possible D gene is TRBD1 (6 bases). Germline loops: CDR1 MDHEN, CDR2 SYDVKM. CDR3 length: 16 residues. V was cut by 6 bases and J by 4 bases, with 18 bases left in between. The CDR3 here is CASRPLVTGFTGELFF. CDR3 DNA sequence: TGTGCCAGCAGGCCACTCGTTACAGGGTTCACCGGGGAGCTGTTTTTT.

V gene TRBV27 combines with J gene TRBJ2-1, with 10 bases fitting TRBD1. CDR1 is MNHEY, CDR2 SMNVEV, per germline (reference sequence). The V segment lost 3 bases and the J segment 7 bases; nucleotides outside the gene matches: 6. CDR3 length: 15 residues. CDR3 nucleotides: TGTGCCAGCAGTTTCCGACAGGGGGCAGGTAATGAGCAGTTCTTC. It yields the protein CASSFRQGAGNEQFF.

In regard to this clone: Other DNA sequences in this sample translate to the same CDR3. The chain is built from TRBV19 and TRBJ2-2; 12 bases align to TRBD2. CDR3 length equals 16 residues. Germline V gives CDR1 LNHDA, CDR2 SQIVND (reference sequence). Trimming at V came to 1 base and at J to 4 bases, leaving 1 base not matched to a gene. For the CDR3, the DNA is TGTGCCAGTAGTATAGGACTAGCGGGAGTCACCGGGGAGCTGTTTTTT. It yields the protein CASSIGLAGVTGELFF.

The CDR3 loop is CSVQGASDEQFF. CDR3 in DNA: TGCAGCGTACAGGGGGCTTCGGATGAGCAGTTCTTC. The chain joins TRBV29-1 to TRBJ2-1; 9 bases agree with TRBD1. This CDR3 contains 12 residues. Germline-derived CDR1 and CDR2 are SQVTM and ANQGSEA. V was pared by 6 bases and J by 8 bases, with 5 bases of the junction left unmatched.

The chain is built from TRBV28 and TRBJ2-7, with 7 bases identical to TRBD1. The CDR3 runs 14 residues. Germline V gene data show CDR1 as MDHEN and CDR2 as SYDVKM. Germline trimming cut 1 base from V and 5 bases from J; bases unmatched to any gene: 5. This CDR3 reads CASSLSDRVHEQYF. DNA of the CDR3: TGTGCCAGCAGTTTATCCGACAGGGTGCACGAGCAGTACTTC.

V gene TRBV28 combines with J gene TRBJ1-1; no firm D call. The length of the CDR3 is 14 residues. Germline CDR1 is MDHEN and CDR2 is SYDVKM. Trimming removed 2 bases at V and 0 bases at J, with 7 bases between. The CDR3 region is CASSLTQLNTEAFF. CDR3 sequence (DNA): TGTGCCAGCAGTTTAACACAACTGAACACTGAAGCTTTCTTT.

This chain joins TRBV30 and TRBJ2-1, with D perhaps TRBD1 (5 bases). The germline gives CDR1 GTSNPN, CDR2 SVGIG (reference sequence). V was trimmed by 0 bases and J by 0 bases, leaving 12 bases between them. The CDR3 has 16 amino acids. The CDR3 nucleotides are TGTGCCTGGAGTGTGAAGGGGCTCCACTCCTACAATGAGCAGTTCTTC. It codes for CAWSVKGLHSYNEQFF.

The chain combines TRBV24-1 with TRBJ2-1; 8 positions match TRBD2. CDR3 length: 15 residues. The ends lost 2 bases at V and 8 bases at J; junction bases unmatched: 7. Germline-derived CDR1 and CDR2 are KGHDR and SFDVKD. The DNA of the CDR3 is TGTGCCACCAGTGATTCACCGGGAGGGGTGGATGAGCAGTTCTTC. This encodes CATSDSPGGVDEQFF.

This clone showed up just once. The gene calls are TRBV3-1 (or the pseudogene TRBV3-2) and TRBJ2-7, with 7 bases identical to TRBD2. The CDR3 contains 18 residues. The V gene end was trimmed by 3 bases and the J gene end by 7 bases; junction bases not matched to a gene: 21. Germline V lookup: CDR1 LGHDT, CDR2 YNNKEL (reference sequence). The CDR3 loop is CASSHEVSGIGARSEQYF. The DNA for the CDR3 is TGTGCCAGCAGCCACGAGGTCAGCGGGATCGGGGCGAGAAGTGAGCAGTACTTC.

The rearrangement joins TRBV5-6 to TRBJ2-5, with D tentatively TRBD2 (6 bases). CDR3 length equals 15 residues. The V gene lost 2 bases and the J gene lost 5 bases, with 16 bases spanning the gap. The germline CDR1 and CDR2 sequences are SGHDT and YYEEEE. CDR3 amino acids: CASSFGRRGLETQYF. The CDR3 DNA sequence: TGTGCCAGCAGCTTTGGGCGAAGGGGACTTGAGACCCAGTACTTC.

V gene TRBV28 combines with J gene TRBJ2-4; 7 bases align to TRBD1. Germline assignment: CDR1 MDHEN and CDR2 SYDVKM. V lost 10 bases, J lost 4 bases, and 10 bases stayed unmatched. This CDR3 region has 14 residues. The CDR3 region is CATLGQQGKNIQYF. The CDR3 DNA reads as TGTGCCACCTTGGGACAACAGGGGAAAAACATTCAGTACTTC.

The rearrangement links TRBV11-2 to TRBJ1-1, with 9 bases matching TRBD1. The V segment lost 5 bases and the J segment 4 bases; nucleotides outside the gene matches: 5. Germline V CDR1 and CDR2: SGHAT, FQNNGV. The length of the CDR3 is 14 residues. CDR3 sequence reads: CASSVDRGFTEAFF. The DNA of the CDR3 is TGTGCCAGCAGCGTGGACAGGGGATTCACTGAAGCTTTCTTT.

The V gene is TRBV27, the J gene TRBJ2-7; D may be TRBD2 (6 bases). CDR1 is MNHEY and CDR2 is SMNVEV in the germline V gene (reference sequence). This CDR3 region has 11 residues. Trimming removed 6 bases from V and 3 bases from J, with 6 bases in between. Here the CDR3 DNA reads TGTGCCAGCAGGGGGGGCTACGAGCAGTACTTC. Translated, it gives CASRGGYEQYF.

This chain uses TRBV27 with TRBJ2-5; 11 bases agree with TRBD2. With 9 bases clipped from V and 4 bases from J, the junction kept 10 bases outside the gene matches. This CDR3 has 15 residues. Per the germline V gene, CDR1 is MNHEY and CDR2 is SMNVEV (reference sequence). The CDR3 DNA sequence: TGTGCCAGTAAAACTAGCGGGAGCCGTGGAGAGACCCAGTACTTC. It specifies CASKTSGSRGETQYF.

V usage is TRBV24-1 and J usage is TRBJ2-1; 12 positions match TRBD2. Looked up from germline, CDR1 is KGHDR and CDR2 is SFDVKD. This CDR3 is 18 amino acids long. V was pared by 0 bases and J by 7 bases, with 9 bases of the junction left unmatched. The CDR3 bases are TGTGCCACCAGTGATTTGACTAGCGGGAGGTTCGAATCAAATGAGCAGTTCTTC. This sequence encodes CATSDLTSGRFESNEQFF.

There are a few counts of this clone. This chain connects TRBV27 to TRBJ2-1; TRBD2 matches 9 bases. This CDR3 is built from 15 residues. The V segment lost 3 bases and the J segment 3 bases; nucleotides outside the gene matches: 3. Germline loops: CDR1 MNHEY, CDR2 SMNVEV (reference sequence). The chain's CDR3 is CASSFMTSGYNEQFF. In nucleotides, the CDR3 is TGTGCCAGCAGTTTTATGACTAGCGGCTACAATGAGCAGTTCTTC.

This rearrangement joins TRBV2 to TRBJ2-1, with 7 bases identical to TRBD1. CDR1 and CDR2 (germline): SNHLY, FYNNEI. CDR3 length: 12 amino acids. Trimming removed 6 bases from V and 7 bases from J; junction bases left unmatched: 3. In DNA form, the CDR3 reads TGTGCCAGCAGGGAACAGGGGAATGAGCAGTTCTTC. It is translated as CASREQGNEQFF.

This clone has a single count. The CDR3 protein is CASSLEGTGYQHF. CDR3 nucleotides: TGTGCCAGCAGCCTAGAAGGGACAGGGTATCAGCATTTT. The J gene is TRBJ1-5, the V gene TRBV3-1 (or the pseudogene TRBV3-2), with 9 bases aligning to TRBD1. Germline V gives CDR1 LGHDT, CDR2 YNNKEL (reference sequence). This CDR3 comprises 13 residues. Trimming took 4 bases from V and 13 from J; bases not matched to a gene: 8.